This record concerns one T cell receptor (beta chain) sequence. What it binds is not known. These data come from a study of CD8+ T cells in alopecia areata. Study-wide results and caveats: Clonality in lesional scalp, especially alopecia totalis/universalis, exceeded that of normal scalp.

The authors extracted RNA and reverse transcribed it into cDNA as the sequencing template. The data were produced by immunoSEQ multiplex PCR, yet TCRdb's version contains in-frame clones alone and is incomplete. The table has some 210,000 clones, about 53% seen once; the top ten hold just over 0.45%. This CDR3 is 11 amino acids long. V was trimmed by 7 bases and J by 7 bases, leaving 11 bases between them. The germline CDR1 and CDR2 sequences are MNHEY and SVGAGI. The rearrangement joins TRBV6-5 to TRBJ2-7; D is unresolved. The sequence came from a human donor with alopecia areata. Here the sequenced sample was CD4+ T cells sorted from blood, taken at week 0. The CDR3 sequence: CASKALGEQYF. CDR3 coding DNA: TGTGCCAGCAAGGCTTTGGGAGAGCAGTACTTC.